Sequencing of this T cell receptor beta chain was carried out in a study of blood T cell repertoires in COVID-19 (dated by TCRdb to about 2020). Broadly, across the study: Samples from collaborators originated in the United States, Italy and Spain and spanned both the acute and convalescent phases of COVID-19. The prospective study material was composed of cDNA or gDNA derived from T cells, B-cell-depleted T cells, or PBMCs. Subjects who had been exposed to COVID-19, were actively infected with it, or had recovered from it provided the deeply sampled blood TCRbeta repertoires that made up the dataset. The repertoires were released in a freely available public database intended as a resource for research on the immune response to SARS-CoV-2. Samples were obtained from the ongoing ImmuneRACE study (first 160 participants) and from some 1,300 subjects provided by 6 global collaborators. The sample metadata nearly always contained a de-identified subject ID, COVID-19 status, age in years and sex. Where available, HLA class I and class II types were obtained from metadata supplied by the sample provider rather than from assay-based typing.

Study-level results and caveats: How much clinical and demographic metadata was included differed by source and by participant, and the metadata was provided uncurated.

In the case of this clone: Its antigen has not been determined. Per-nucleotide qualities are absent, and no much larger clonotype sits a single base away.

Collaborating institutions collected whole blood in K2EDTA tubes following their own protocols. For TCRbeta analysis, collaborator samples were shipped as frozen whole blood, as isolated PBMCs, or as DNA extracted from either sample type. TCRbeta CDR3 regions were amplified from genomic DNA using the immunoSEQ Assay, a bias-controlled multiplex PCR. As for the authors' bioinformatics: The number of nucleated cells in each sample was estimated by amplification of reference gene primers within the assay. To quantify the absolute abundance of each unique TCRbeta CDR3 rearrangement, sequence reads were collapsed and filtered. For each sample, productive Simpson clonality was calculated as the square root of Simpson's diversity index across productive rearrangements. TCRdb carries this immuneACCESS record with in-frame sequences only. Its versions omit some clonotypes, under half of them owing to an unresolved V gene in the studies checked, with the rest unexplained. From that table come the V and J calls and clone size; the DNA was used to work out D and trimming. Counted in this sample were fewer than 130,000 clones; about 85% of them appeared once. Of the sample, 2% to 2.5% is held by the ten largest clones.

The CDR3 numbers 17 residues from cysteine through phenylalanine. This entry keeps only the CDR3 DNA: 51 bases, framed from base 1. Between the V and J ends, shortened by 4 bases and 0 bases respectively, the junction contains 17 bases. Looking up the germline V gene yields CDR1 LGHNA and CDR2 YSLEER. The sequence came from a human donor in a cohort sampled during active COVID-19. Sequenced sample: peripheral blood. The rearranged segments are TRBV4-3 and TRBJ2-3, with a weak D call of TRBD2 (6 bases match). In nucleotides, the sequence is TGCGCCAGCAGCCCTCGTCTCGGGACTCTAAGCACAGATACGCAGTATTTT. Translation gives CASSPRLGTLSTDTQYF.